This T cell receptor (beta chain) was captured in a study of regulatory T cells in long-lasting Graves disease (dated by TCRdb to about 2021). Regarding the study in general: Antithyroid drugs had been taken for less than 3 months by newly diagnosed Graves' disease patients. Patients with persistent Graves' disease were compared with patients with newly diagnosed Graves' disease using TCR sequencing and RNA sequencing of peripheral blood. The study was conducted in China and was registered as a clinical trial. A total of approximately 35 samples underwent TCR sequencing: around 13 from persistent and around 20 from newly diagnosed Graves' disease patients.

Library creation used multiplex PCR. Sequencing used an Illumina HiSeq 4000. CDR3 regions were amplified by Arm-PCR with iRepertoire HTBI primers to construct TCR beta libraries. Before sequencing, the PCR products underwent gel purification. In the paper's pipeline: A total of 62 TRBV and approximately 13 TRBJ segments were identified across samples and were used for gene usage analysis of CDR3 amino acid clonotypes. Filtered high-quality paired reads were merged into contigs using COPE and FqMerger. BLAST was used to align contigs to the IMGT TRBV, TRBD and TRBJ reference genes, and CDR3 was defined following IMGT. Any clonotype with a frequency above 0.1% was classified as a highly expanded clone. Repertoire diversity was measured by Shannon entropy, and V-J evenness by the Gini coefficient. A clonotype was considered public if more than one individual shared it. The public reads were reanalyzed by TCRdb: fastp trimming at Q25, MiXCR alignment, in-frame beta chains only. Under each unique CDR3 protein, matching rows form one entry showing the most common genes and DNA. In this record, the V and J calls reflect TCRdb's handling and not the investigators' own analysis. The sample table contains 450,000 to 700,000 distinct CDR3 sequences; only one count was recorded for roughly 13% of them. Clones ranked in the top ten supply roughly a tenth of the sample.

In this sample, this clonotype turned up once. The antigen this receptor binds is unknown. Qualities for individual bases were not recorded, and no much larger clone is one base off. Single-read evidence is weak. On the study overall, not on this receptor specifically: Sequencing and analysis were restricted to the TCR beta chain. Persistent disease showed preferential use of TRBV28, TRBJ1-2 and TRBJ2-5, whereas newly diagnosed disease favored TRBV20-1 and TRBJ2-1. Peripheral blood alone was examined, since thyroid tissue, which constituted the primary lesion, could not be accessed. Compared with newly diagnosed patients, patients with persistent Graves' disease had lower TCR Shannon entropy and fewer highly expanded clones, which suggests clonal expansion. A larger number of public clonotypes was shared among persistent patients (fewer than 3,000) than among newly diagnosed patients (over 850). The authors acknowledged the small sample size as a limitation that may reduce accuracy.

The CDR3 runs 13 amino acids, cysteine and phenylalanine included. The sequence is cut down to CDR3 DNA, 39 bases in frame from base 1. Clipping removes 8 bases from V and 2 bases from J, with 2 as the unmatched junction base count. Sample time point, as interpreted from the label and publication: newly diagnosed GD, antithyroid drugs for less than 3 months. RNA was extracted from PBMCs in TRIzol for both TCR sequencing and RNA sequencing. The diagnosis of Graves' disease was made according to American Thyroid Association guidelines. Patients for the study were recruited at an endocrinology department in Xi'an, China. Each patient gave approximately 10 milliliters of peripheral blood, collected in an EDTA anticoagulant tube. PBMCs were isolated by Ficoll Paque Plus density gradient separation without further T cell sorting. An Agilent 2100 Bioanalyzer and agarose gel were used to assess RNA quality, and a NanoDrop 2000 was used to measure RNA concentration.

This sample also belongs to another study, concerning T cells in Graves' hyperthyroidism and ophthalmopathy. According to the second study: Graves' hyperthyroidism was defined as stable when no progression to ophthalmopathy occurred over 18 months of follow-up. Hyperthyroidism patients were newly diagnosed, with disease duration under 2 months, and aged 18 to 65 years. Patients with uncontrolled infections, other autoimmune diseases, pregnancy or lactation were excluded. Diagnoses were established on the basis of clinical symptoms, serum thyroxine and TRAb, thyroid ultrasound, and orbital computed tomography. The first round of RT-PCR for the TCR CDR3 was performed with the HTBI primer set and the Qiagen OneStep RT-PCR kit. Blood samples also contained most of the expanded thyroid clonotypes (frequency above 0.001), which suggests that blood repertoires may reflect thyroid immune responses. Ophthalmopathy was separated from stable hyperthyroidism by a 13 V-J signature model, with approximately 89% sensitivity and roughly 81% specificity obtained in cross-validation and 80%/75% obtained in testing. In validation, progression to ophthalmopathy was predicted by the model with 55% to 71% sensitivity and 72.22% specificity, a median of about 6.8 months before onset. To identify distinguishing TCR V-J signatures, a discovery cohort of around 100 patients was used, comprising 40 to 45 with Graves' ophthalmopathy and roughly 60 with stable Graves' hyperthyroidism. Prospective prediction of ophthalmopathy was tested in an independent validation cohort of fewer than 20 hyperthyroidism patients and around 16 patients who later progressed to ophthalmopathy. The 100 discovery patients were divided at random into training and test sets in a 7:3 ratio. In addition, the study compared T-cell repertoires in thyroid tissue and in blood from five to seven Graves' hyperthyroidism patients. Once sampling was done, hyperthyroidism patients were given methimazole at a starting dose of 30 mg daily, whereas ophthalmopathy patients were given high-dose intravenous methylprednisolone. A second multiplex PCR round built the libraries, followed by size selection and purification. Paired-end sequencing of the libraries was performed with 100 bp reads on an Illumina HiSeq2000. Raw data were processed with SOAPnuke, discarding reads with adapters, uncalled bases, mean Phred below 15, or no exact constant-primer or identifier match. COPE v1.2.5 was used to merge the high-quality paired reads, and each unique nucleotide sequence was defined as a clonotype. MiTCR v1.1 was used to align clonotypes to the IMGT TRBV, TRBD and TRBJ reference segments. The analysis included only V-J combinations with a frequency above 0.0001, which together covered over 98% of the repertoires. The TCS score was defined as F50 (clonal expansion) divided by E x V (chaos), with BLOSUM62-based TCRdist calculated between CDR3 peptides within each V-J. Welch's t-statistics and random forest reduced roughly 500 V-J features to 13, which were used in a naive Bayes classifier (R e1071). No statistical method was used to set the sample size in advance, and investigators knew the group allocation. The paper reports TCR Vbeta CDR3 sequencing of over 130 peripheral blood samples: 43 ophthalmopathy, roughly 74 hyperthyroidism and about 17 progressor patients.

The TCR sequence derives from a young man with Graves disease. Donor details come from another sample of the same person, matched by shared clones. This sequence uses TRBV12-3 or TRBV12-4 and TRBJ2-3, with 9 junctional bases fitting TRBD1. The sequencing here drew on peripheral blood mononuclear cells (PBMCs), taken at new diagnosis, from a patient treated with antithyroid drugs. The CDR3 protein: CASGTGNTDTQYF. The sequence in DNA is TGTGCCAGCGGGACAGGGAACACAGATACGCAGTATTTT.